The rows below give T cell receptor beta chains drawn from one sample of a study of T cell responses to AZD1222 COVID-19 vaccine. Sequencing used immunoSEQ multiplex PCR; TCRdb keeps in-frame clones, though not all of them. Seen here are some 130,000 clones, roughly 88% observed once, and the top ten hold approximately 19%. The sequences come from peripheral blood, collected on day 0 of MenACWY control vaccination. These receptor sequences come from an adult in good health. The CDR3 runs from the conserved cysteine through the conserved F or W. The D gene is left open where the match is weak. The listing skips clone size in some rows; elsewhere it reads once, few, many or a size class.

d_gene: TRBD1; j_gene: TRBJ2-7; v_gene: TRBV28; abundance: .; len: 14; CDR3nt: TGTGCCAGCAGGGGTGCAGGGGGCGGCTACGAGCAGTACTTC; CDR3aa: CASRGAGGGYEQYF
d_gene: TRBD1; j_gene: TRBJ2-3; v_gene: TRBV28; abundance: .; len: 17; CDR3nt: TGTGCCAGCAGTTTAGTCCCGGGACAGGGAAGCACAGATACGCAGTATTTT; CDR3aa: CASSLVPGQGSTDTQYF
d_gene: .; j_gene: TRBJ1-2; v_gene: TRBV5-1; abundance: .; len: 15; CDR3nt: TGCGCCAGCAGCTTGGAGGTCGGGGGCCGCTATGGCTACACCTTC; CDR3aa: CASSLEVGGRYGYTF
d_gene: .; j_gene: TRBJ2-5; v_gene: TRBV28; abundance: .; len: 21; CDR3nt: TGTGCCAGCAGTTCGCTGCTCCGGGACAGGGGCCCGACTAGCGGTAAAGAGACCCAGTACTTC; CDR3aa: CASSSLLRDRGPTSGKETQYF
d_gene: .; j_gene: TRBJ1-1; v_gene: TRBV18; abundance: .; len: 12; CDR3nt: TGTGCCAGCTCAAAAGGACGGCTTGAAGCTTTCTTT; CDR3aa: CASSKGRLEAFF
d_gene: .; j_gene: TRBJ2-7; v_gene: TRBV28; abundance: .; len: 13; CDR3nt: TGTGCCAGCAGTTTATCTGGGTTTGAAGAGCAGTACTTC; CDR3aa: CASSLSGFEEQYF
d_gene: .; j_gene: TRBJ2-4; v_gene: TRBV28; abundance: .; len: 15; CDR3nt: TGTGCCAGCAGTGGACACGTGTTAACCAAAAACATTCAGTACTTC; CDR3aa: CASSGHVLTKNIQYF
d_gene: TRBD2; j_gene: TRBJ2-3; v_gene: TRBV28; abundance: .; len: 17; CDR3nt: TGTGCCAGCAACAATGGGGATGGCGGGAGGGGAGCAGATACGCAGTATTTT; CDR3aa: CASNNGDGGRGADTQYF
d_gene: TRBD2; j_gene: TRBJ2-7; v_gene: TRBV5-1; abundance: .; len: 13; CDR3nt: TGCGCCAGCAGCTTAACACTAGCGGGAGTGCCGTACTTC; CDR3aa: CASSLTLAGVPYF
d_gene: .; j_gene: TRBJ2-2; v_gene: TRBV24-1; abundance: .; len: 13; CDR3nt: TGTGCCACCAGGCAGGTAATTACCGGGGAGCTGTTTTTT; CDR3aa: CATRQVITGELFF
d_gene: .; j_gene: TRBJ1-2; v_gene: TRBV5-4; abundance: .; len: 12; CDR3nt: TGTGCCAGCAGATCTGTCGGGGTTGGCTACACCTTC; CDR3aa: CASRSVGVGYTF
d_gene: .; j_gene: TRBJ1-4; v_gene: TRBV18; abundance: .; len: 13; CDR3nt: TGTGCCAGCTCACCAAGGGACACTGAAAAACTGTTTTTT; CDR3aa: CASSPRDTEKLFF
d_gene: .; j_gene: TRBJ1-5; v_gene: TRBV29-1; abundance: .; len: 13; CDR3nt: TGCAGCGTTGCAGACACAAGCAATCAGCCCCAGCATTTT; CDR3aa: CSVADTSNQPQHF
d_gene: TRBD2; j_gene: TRBJ2-1; v_gene: TRBV28; abundance: .; len: 17; CDR3nt: TGTGCCAGCAGACTTTCTAGCGGTTCTAGCTCCTACAATGAGCAGTTCTTC; CDR3aa: CASRLSSGSSSYNEQFF
d_gene: TRBD1; j_gene: TRBJ1-2; v_gene: TRBV14; abundance: .; len: 20; CDR3nt: TGTGCCAGCAGCCACGACCCCATTCGACAGGGGGCTTCGAGTGTATATGGCTACACCTTC; CDR3aa: CASSHDPIRQGASSVYGYTF
d_gene: .; j_gene: TRBJ2-3; v_gene: TRBV27; abundance: .; len: 14; CDR3nt: TGTGCCAGCAGGGAGGAGATGAGCACAGATACGCAGTATTTT; CDR3aa: CASREEMSTDTQYF
d_gene: TRBD2; j_gene: TRBJ2-7; v_gene: TRBV15; abundance: .; len: 17; CDR3nt: TGTGCCACCAGCAGAGATCCGCTGGGCAGGGAGGGGAACGAGCAGTACTTC; CDR3aa: CATSRDPLGREGNEQYF
d_gene: TRBD1; j_gene: TRBJ1-1; v_gene: TRBV13; abundance: once; len: 14; CDR3nt: TGTGCCAGCAGGGCGACAGGGTTGCGAACTGAAGCTTTCTTT; CDR3aa: CASRATGLRTEAFF
d_gene: .; j_gene: TRBJ2-7; v_gene: TRBV14; abundance: .; len: 14; CDR3nt: TGTGCCAGCAGCCAACGGGACGGTACCTACGAGCAGTACTTC; CDR3aa: CASSQRDGTYEQYF
d_gene: .; j_gene: TRBJ1-3; v_gene: TRBV19; abundance: once; len: 15; CDR3nt: TGTGCCAGTACCGGTTCAGGGATCTCTGGAAACACCATATATTTT; CDR3aa: CASTGSGISGNTIYF
d_gene: TRBD1; j_gene: TRBJ2-7; v_gene: TRBV5-4; abundance: .; len: 14; CDR3nt: TGTGCCAGCAGCCCGGACAGGGGGCGGTACGAGCAGTACTTC; CDR3aa: CASSPDRGRYEQYF
d_gene: .; j_gene: TRBJ1-2; v_gene: TRBV14; abundance: .; len: 13; CDR3nt: TGTGCCAGCAGCCCATCGGGGGGCGGTGGCTACACCTTC; CDR3aa: CASSPSGGGGYTF
d_gene: TRBD1; j_gene: TRBJ1-1; v_gene: TRBV6-1; abundance: .; len: 15; CDR3nt: TGTGCCAGCAGTGAGCCGGACAGGGTAGCCACTGAAGCTTTCTTT; CDR3aa: CASSEPDRVATEAFF
d_gene: .; j_gene: TRBJ2-5; v_gene: TRBV7-9; abundance: .; len: 15; CDR3nt: TGTGCCAGCAGCAAAGAAGGTGGCACTAAAAAGACCCAGTACTTC; CDR3aa: CASSKEGGTKKTQYF
d_gene: .; j_gene: TRBJ2-3; v_gene: TRBV6-5; abundance: .; len: 13; CDR3nt: TGTGCCAGCTCGGCCGAAAGCACAGATACGCAGTATTTT; CDR3aa: CASSAESTDTQYF
d_gene: TRBD1; j_gene: TRBJ1-5; v_gene: TRBV6-6; abundance: few; len: 15; CDR3nt: TGTGCCAGCAGTTCTGGGGGCAGGGGGTTTCAGCCCCAGCATTTT; CDR3aa: CASSSGGRGFQPQHF
d_gene: .; j_gene: TRBJ1-6; v_gene: TRBV27; abundance: .; len: 16; CDR3nt: TGTGCCAGCAGTTTAGGAAAAACGCGGATAAATTCACCCCTCCACTTT; CDR3aa: CASSLGKTRINSPLHF